Listed here are 5 T cell receptor beta chains from one sample, sequenced in a study of siplizumab effects on memory and regulatory T cells (dated by TCRdb to the late 2010s). The library was prepared using the immunoSEQ multiplex PCR assay. TCRdb mirrors the immuneACCESS table, restricted to in-frame sequences. Some clones are absent from its copies; in checked studies, under half trace to an unresolved V gene, and the reason for the others is unknown. The sample has over 85,000 clones on record, about 94% of them singletons. The top ten clonotypes cover roughly 1% of the sample. Input material: CD4+ T cells sorted from blood. Receptor source: a human donor in good health.

The chain recombines TRBV19 with TRBJ1-2; TRBD1 is a possible D gene (6 bases). The germline V gene encodes CDR1 LNHDA and CDR2 SQIVND (reference sequence). The V end lost 3 bases, the J end lost 7 bases, and 27 bases lay between the germline ends. The CDR3 loop spans 18 amino acids. CDR3 loop: CASSIPPLLGGRERGYTF. The CDR3 DNA sequence: TGTGCCAGTAGTATTCCCCCCTTACTAGGGGGAAGGGAACGTGGCTACACCTTC.

This clone appeared once. The chain employs TRBV11-2 and TRBJ1-1; D gene uncertain. Germline assignment: CDR1 SGHAT and CDR2 FQNNGV. The CDR3 consists of 14 residues. V lost 0 bases and J lost 6, with 11 bases in between. The CDR3 spells CASSLDGISAEAFF. The CDR3 DNA is TGTGCCAGCAGCTTAGATGGGATTTCGGCTGAAGCTTTCTTT.

This sequence joins TRBV13 and TRBJ2-3; D is possibly TRBD1 (6 bases). The CDR3 has 15 amino acids. Per the germline V gene, CDR1 is PRHDT and CDR2 is FYEKMQ (reference sequence). V gave up 0 bases and J gave up 5 bases, with 12 bases separating them. CDR3 nucleotide sequence: TGTGCCAGCAGCTTAGGGCCAGGGGCGGTAGATACGCAGTATTTT. Residues: CASSLGPGAVDTQYF.

The chain carries TRBV10-2 and TRBJ2-7, with D possibly called TRBD1 or TRBD2 (5 bases each). This CDR3 has 13 amino acids. Germline V gives CDR1 WSHSY, CDR2 SAAADI. Trimming took off 11 bases at V and 6 bases at J, with 20 bases between the two ends. CDR3 bases: TGCGCCGGAGCCCAAGCTGGGGGTGGCGAGCAGTACTTC. It yields the protein CAGAQAGGGEQYF.

V gene TRBV5-4 combines with J gene TRBJ1-2; 9 bases are shared with TRBD1. This CDR3 has 17 amino acids. Germline assignment: CDR1 SGHNT and CDR2 YYREEE (reference sequence). Trimming cost V 3 bases and J 7 bases; bases outside gene matches: 16. The CDR3 nucleotides read TGTGCCAGCAGCTCCAGCCGGGACAGGGCTCCCTCGGGTGGCTACACCTTC. Residues: CASSSSRDRAPSGGYTF.